This T cell receptor (beta chain) was obtained from a study of glioma-infiltrating T cells after dendritic cell vaccination. The table came from immunoSEQ multiplex PCR; TCRdb's copy has only in-frame clones and leaves some out. The sample lists some 70,000 clones, under 90% seen once, with 7.9% in the top ten. This clone showed up just a few times. As yet, its antigen is unknown. Study-level points and caveats: Only a small number of patients had complete blood and tumor samples.

V lost 0 bases and J 0 bases, leaving 6 bases between the germline ends. The CDR3 runs 15 residues. Per germline, CDR1 SGHDT and CDR2 YYEEEE. The clonotype was recovered from a human donor with glioblastoma. The specimen was blood, collected before dendritic cell vaccination. This rearrangement joins TRBV5-6 to TRBJ2-2; D gene uncertain. The CDR3 nucleotides read TGTGCCAGCAGCTTGGCCGGTGCGAACACCGGGGAGCTGTTTTTT. It translates to CASSLAGANTGELFF.